This T cell receptor (beta chain) emerged from a study of T cells in Graves' hyperthyroidism and ophthalmopathy. Thyroid ultrasound and orbital computed tomography, with clinical symptoms and serum thyroxine and TRAb, informed diagnoses. Germline V CDR1 and CDR2: SGHTA, FQGTGA. There are 16 residues in the CDR3. The trim removed 3 bases at V and 5 bases at J, leaving 10 bases unmatched. Amplification targeted TCR beta CDR3 regions from RNA transcripts. The TCR CDR3 was amplified in a first-round RT-PCR using the HTBI primer set. TCRdb called the multiplex PCR reads again in MiXCR, with one record for every CDR3 protein. The table records about 610,000 distinct CDR3 sequences, around 45% of them present only once.

The rearrangement uses TRBV7-3 and TRBJ2-1; TRBD2 aligns across 7 bases. This TCR was sampled from a woman aged 18-30 years with Graves' hyperthyroidism. The sample consisted of peripheral blood or thyroid tissue (not recorded which). CDR3 region: CASSLVIGGRHNEQFF. In DNA form, the CDR3 reads TGTGCCAGCAGCTTGGTGATCGGGGGGAGGCACAATGAGCAGTTCTTC. Supplemented by reference TRBV7-3 and TRBJ2-1, the full variable domain reads GAGVSQTPSNKVTEKGKYVELRCDPISGHTALYWYRQSLGQGPEFLIYFQGTGAADDSGLPNDRFFAVRPEGSVSTLKIQRTERGDSAVYLCASSLVIGGRHNEQFFGPGTRLTVL.